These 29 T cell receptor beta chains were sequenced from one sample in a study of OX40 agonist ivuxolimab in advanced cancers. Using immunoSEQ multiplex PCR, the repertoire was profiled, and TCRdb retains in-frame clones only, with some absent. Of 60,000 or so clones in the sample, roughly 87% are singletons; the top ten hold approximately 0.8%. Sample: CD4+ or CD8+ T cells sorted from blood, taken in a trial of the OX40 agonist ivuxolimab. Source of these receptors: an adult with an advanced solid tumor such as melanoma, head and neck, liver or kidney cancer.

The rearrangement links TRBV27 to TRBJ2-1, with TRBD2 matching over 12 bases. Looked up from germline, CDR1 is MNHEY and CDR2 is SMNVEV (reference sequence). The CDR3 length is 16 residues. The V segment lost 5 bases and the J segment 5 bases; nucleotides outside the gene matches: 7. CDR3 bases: TGTGCCAGCAGTCCCCAGGGACTAGCGGGCCACAATGAGCAGTTCTTC. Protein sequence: CASSPQGLAGHNEQFF.

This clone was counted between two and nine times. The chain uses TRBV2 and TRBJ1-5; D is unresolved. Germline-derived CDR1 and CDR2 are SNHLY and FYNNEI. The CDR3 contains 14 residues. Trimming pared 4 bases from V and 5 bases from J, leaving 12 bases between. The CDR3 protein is CASSVLLTYQPQHF. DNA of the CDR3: TGTGCCAGCAGTGTATTACTTACCTATCAGCCCCAGCATTTT.

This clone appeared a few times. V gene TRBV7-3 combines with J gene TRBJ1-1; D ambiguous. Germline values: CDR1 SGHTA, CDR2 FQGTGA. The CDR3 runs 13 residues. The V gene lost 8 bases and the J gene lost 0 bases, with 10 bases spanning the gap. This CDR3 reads CASSEAMNTEAFF. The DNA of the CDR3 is TGTGCCAGCTCGGAGGCTATGAACACTGAAGCTTTCTTT.

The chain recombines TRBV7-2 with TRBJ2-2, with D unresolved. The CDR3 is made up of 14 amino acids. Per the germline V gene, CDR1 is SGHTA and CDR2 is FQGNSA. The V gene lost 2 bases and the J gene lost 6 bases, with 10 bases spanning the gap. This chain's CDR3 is CASSLNSVAGELFF. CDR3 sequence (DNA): TGTGCCAGCAGCTTAAATTCTGTTGCCGGGGAGCTGTTTTTT.

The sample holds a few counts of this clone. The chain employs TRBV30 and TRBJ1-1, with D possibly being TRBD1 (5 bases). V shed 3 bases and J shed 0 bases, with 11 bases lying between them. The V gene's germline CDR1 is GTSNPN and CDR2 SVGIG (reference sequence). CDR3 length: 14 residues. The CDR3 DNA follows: TGTGCCTGGAGGGAGGGACCGATGAACACTGAAGCTTTCTTT. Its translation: CAWREGPMNTEAFF.

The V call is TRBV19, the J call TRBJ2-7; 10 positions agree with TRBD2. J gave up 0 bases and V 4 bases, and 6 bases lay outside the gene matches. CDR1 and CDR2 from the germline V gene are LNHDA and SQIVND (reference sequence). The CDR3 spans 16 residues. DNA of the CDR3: TGTGCCAGTAGTACACGGACTAGCGGTAGCTCCTACGAGCAGTACTTC. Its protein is CASSTRTSGSSYEQYF.

CDR3 in amino acids: CASSIPGHNYGYTF. The CDR3, as DNA: TGTGCCAGCAGTATCCCAGGACATAACTATGGCTACACCTTC. The genes are TRBV28 and TRBJ1-2; D is perhaps TRBD1 (5 bases). This CDR3 region has 14 residues. With 5 bases removed from V and 1 base from J, the gap between germline ends came to 11 bases. The germline V gene encodes CDR1 MDHEN and CDR2 SYDVKM.

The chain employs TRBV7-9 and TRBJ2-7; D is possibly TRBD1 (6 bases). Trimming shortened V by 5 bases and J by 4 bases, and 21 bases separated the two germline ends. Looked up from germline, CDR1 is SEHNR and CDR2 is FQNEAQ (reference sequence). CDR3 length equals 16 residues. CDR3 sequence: CASSPQIGTSEYEQYF. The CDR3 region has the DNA TGTGCCAGCAGCCCCCAAATTGGGACATCGGAGTACGAGCAGTACTTC.

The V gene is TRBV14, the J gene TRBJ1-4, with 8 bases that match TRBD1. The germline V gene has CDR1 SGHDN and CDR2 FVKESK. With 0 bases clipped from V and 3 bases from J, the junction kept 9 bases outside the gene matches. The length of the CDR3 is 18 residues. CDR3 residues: CASSQDWARGQSNEKLFF. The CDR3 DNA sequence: TGTGCCAGCAGCCAAGATTGGGCCAGGGGGCAGTCTAATGAAAAACTGTTTTTT. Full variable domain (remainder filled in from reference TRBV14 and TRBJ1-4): EAGVTQFPSHSVIEKGQTVTLRCDPISGHDNLYWYRRVMGKEIKFLLHFVKESKQDESGMPNNRFLAERTGGTYSTLKVQPAELEDSGVYFCASSQDWARGQSNEKLFFGSGTQLSVL.

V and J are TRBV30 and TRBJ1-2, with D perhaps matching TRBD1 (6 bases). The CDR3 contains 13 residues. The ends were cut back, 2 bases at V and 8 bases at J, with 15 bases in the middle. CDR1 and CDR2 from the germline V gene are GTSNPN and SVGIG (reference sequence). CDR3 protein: CAWSSGGIWGYTF. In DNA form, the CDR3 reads TGTGCCTGGAGTTCCGGGGGCATTTGGGGCTACACCTTC. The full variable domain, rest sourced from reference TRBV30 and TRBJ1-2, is SQTIHQWPATLVQPVGSPLSLECTVEGTSNPNLYWYRQAAGRGLQLLFYSVGIGQISSEVPQNLSASRPQDRQFILSSKKLLLSDSGFYLCAWSSGGIWGYTFGSGTRLTVV.

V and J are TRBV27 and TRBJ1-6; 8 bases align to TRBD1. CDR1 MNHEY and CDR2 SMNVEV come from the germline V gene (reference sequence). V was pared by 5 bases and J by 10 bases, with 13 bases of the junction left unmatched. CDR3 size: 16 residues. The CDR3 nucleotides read TGTGCCAGCAGTGCGAACTTACGACAGGGGCGCTCACCCCTCCACTTT. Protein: CASSANLRQGRSPLHF.

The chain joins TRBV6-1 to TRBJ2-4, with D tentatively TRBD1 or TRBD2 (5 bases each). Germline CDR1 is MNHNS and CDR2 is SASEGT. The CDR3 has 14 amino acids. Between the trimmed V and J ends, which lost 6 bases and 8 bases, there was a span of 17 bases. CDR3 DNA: TGTGCCAGCAGAGGGGCCCGCCGAGGGTACATTCAGTACTTC. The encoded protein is CASRGARRGYIQYF.

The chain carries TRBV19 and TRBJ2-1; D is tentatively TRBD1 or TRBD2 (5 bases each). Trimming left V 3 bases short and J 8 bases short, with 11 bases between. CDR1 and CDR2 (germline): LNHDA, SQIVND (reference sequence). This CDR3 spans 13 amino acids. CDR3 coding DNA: TGTGCCAGTAGTATCACGGGGACCCATGAGCAGTTCTTC. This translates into CASSITGTHEQFF.

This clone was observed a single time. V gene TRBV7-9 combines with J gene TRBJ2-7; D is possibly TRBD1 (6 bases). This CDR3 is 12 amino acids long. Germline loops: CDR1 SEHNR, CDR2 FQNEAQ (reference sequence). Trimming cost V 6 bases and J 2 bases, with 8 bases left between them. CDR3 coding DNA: TGTGCCAGCAGGGACAGAACCTACGAGCAGTACTTC. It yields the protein CASRDRTYEQYF.

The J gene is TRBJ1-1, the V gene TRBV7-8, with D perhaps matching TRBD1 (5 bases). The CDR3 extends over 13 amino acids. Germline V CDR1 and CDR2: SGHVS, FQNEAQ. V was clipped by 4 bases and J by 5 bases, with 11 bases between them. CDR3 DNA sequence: TGTGCCAGCAGCTCGCAGGGTTATACTGAAGCTTTCTTT. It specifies CASSSQGYTEAFF.

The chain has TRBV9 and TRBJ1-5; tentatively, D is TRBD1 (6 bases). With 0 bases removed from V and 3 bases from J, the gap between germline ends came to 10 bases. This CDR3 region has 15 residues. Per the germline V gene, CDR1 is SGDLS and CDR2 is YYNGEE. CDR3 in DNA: TGTGCCAGCAGCGTAGGGGCAGGGGTCAATCAGCCCCAGCATTTT. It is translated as CASSVGAGVNQPQHF.

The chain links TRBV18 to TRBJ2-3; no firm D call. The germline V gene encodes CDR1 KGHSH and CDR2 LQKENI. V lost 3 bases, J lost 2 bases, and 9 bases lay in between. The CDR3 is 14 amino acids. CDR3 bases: TGTGCCAGCTCACCGACCTCGAACACAGATACGCAGTATTTT. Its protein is CASSPTSNTDTQYF. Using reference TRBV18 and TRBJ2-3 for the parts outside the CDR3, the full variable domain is NAGVMQNPRHLVRRRGQEARLRCSPMKGHSHVYWYRQLPEEGLKFMVYLQKENIIDESGMPKERFSAEFPKEGPSILRIQQVVRGDSAAYFCASSPTSNTDTQYFGPGTRLTVL.

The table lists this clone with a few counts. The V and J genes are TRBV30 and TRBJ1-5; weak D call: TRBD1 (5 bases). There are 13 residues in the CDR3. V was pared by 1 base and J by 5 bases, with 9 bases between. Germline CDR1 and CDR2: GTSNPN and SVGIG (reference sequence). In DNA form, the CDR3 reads TGTGCCTGGAGTGCCGGGACTTATCAGCCCCAGCATTTT. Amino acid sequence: CAWSAGTYQPQHF.

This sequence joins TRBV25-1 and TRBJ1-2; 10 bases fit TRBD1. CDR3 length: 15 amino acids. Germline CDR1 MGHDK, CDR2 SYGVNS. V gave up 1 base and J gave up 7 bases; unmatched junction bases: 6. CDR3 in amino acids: CASSELGDRGSGYTF. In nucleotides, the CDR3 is TGTGCCAGCAGTGAATTGGGGGACAGGGGCTCTGGCTACACCTTC.

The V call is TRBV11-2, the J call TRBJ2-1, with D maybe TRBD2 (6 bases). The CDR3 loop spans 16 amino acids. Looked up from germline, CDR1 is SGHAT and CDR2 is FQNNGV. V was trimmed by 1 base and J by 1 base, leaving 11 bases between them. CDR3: CASSLGGGMSYNEQFF. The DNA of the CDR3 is TGTGCCAGCAGCTTAGGAGGCGGGATGTCCTACAATGAGCAGTTCTTC.

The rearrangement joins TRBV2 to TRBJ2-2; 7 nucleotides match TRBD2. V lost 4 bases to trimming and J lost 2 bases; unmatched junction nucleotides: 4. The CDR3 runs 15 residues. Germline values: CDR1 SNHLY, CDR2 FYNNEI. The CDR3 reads CASSVAGVNTGELFF. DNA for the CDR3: TGTGCCAGCAGTGTTGCGGGGGTAAACACCGGGGAGCTGTTTTTT.

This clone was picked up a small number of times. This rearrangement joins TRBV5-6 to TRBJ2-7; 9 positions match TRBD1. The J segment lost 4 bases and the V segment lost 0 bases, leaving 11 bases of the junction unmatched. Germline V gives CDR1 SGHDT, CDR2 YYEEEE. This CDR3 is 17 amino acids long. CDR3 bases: TGTGCCAGCAGCTTGGGACCTTGGCACAGGGGGCAGTACGAGCAGTACTTC. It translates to CASSLGPWHRGQYEQYF. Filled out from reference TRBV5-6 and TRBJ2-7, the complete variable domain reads DAGVTQSPTHLIKTRGQQVTLRCSPKSGHDTVSWYQQALGQGPQFIFQYYEEEERQRGNFPDRFSGHQFPNYSSELNVNALLLGDSALYLCASSLGPWHRGQYEQYFGPGTRLTVT.

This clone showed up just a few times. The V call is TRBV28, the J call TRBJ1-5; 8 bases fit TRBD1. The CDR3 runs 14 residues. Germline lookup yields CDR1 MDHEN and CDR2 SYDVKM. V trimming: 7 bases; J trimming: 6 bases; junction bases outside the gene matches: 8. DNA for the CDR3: TGTGCCAGCATCCTAGGGACAGGTCGTCAGCCCCAGCATTTT. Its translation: CASILGTGRQPQHF.

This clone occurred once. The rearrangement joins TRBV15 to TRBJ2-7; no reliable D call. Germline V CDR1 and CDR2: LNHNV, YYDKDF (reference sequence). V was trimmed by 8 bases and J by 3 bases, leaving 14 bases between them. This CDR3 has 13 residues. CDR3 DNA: TGTGCCACCGGTATGGATTTGGTCTACGAGCAGTACTTC. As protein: CATGMDLVYEQYF.

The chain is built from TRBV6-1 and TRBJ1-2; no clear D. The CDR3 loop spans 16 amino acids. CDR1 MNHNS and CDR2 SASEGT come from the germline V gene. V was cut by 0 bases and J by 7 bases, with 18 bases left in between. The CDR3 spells CASSEALFGSAGGYTF. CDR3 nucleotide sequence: TGTGCCAGCAGTGAAGCCCTCTTTGGTAGTGCCGGTGGCTACACCTTC.

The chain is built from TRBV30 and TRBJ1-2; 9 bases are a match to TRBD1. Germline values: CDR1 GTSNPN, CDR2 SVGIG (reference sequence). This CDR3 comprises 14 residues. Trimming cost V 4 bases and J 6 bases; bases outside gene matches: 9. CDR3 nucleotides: TGTGCCTGGACGGGACAGGGTATAGTTCATGGCTACACCTTC. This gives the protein CAWTGQGIVHGYTF.

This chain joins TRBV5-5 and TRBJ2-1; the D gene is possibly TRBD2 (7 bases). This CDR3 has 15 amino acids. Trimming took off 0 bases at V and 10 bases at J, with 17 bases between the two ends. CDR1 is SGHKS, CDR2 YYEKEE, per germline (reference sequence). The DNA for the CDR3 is TGTGCCAGCAGCTTGGCCCCTCTTGGGGGGGGCGAGCAGTTCTTC. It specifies CASSLAPLGGGEQFF.

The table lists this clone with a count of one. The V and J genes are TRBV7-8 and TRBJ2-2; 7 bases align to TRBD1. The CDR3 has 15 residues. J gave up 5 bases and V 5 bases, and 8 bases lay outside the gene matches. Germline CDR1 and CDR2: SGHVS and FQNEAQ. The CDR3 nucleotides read TGTGCCAGCAGCCCCCGGGACAGCCCTACCGGGGAGCTGTTTTTT. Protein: CASSPRDSPTGELFF.

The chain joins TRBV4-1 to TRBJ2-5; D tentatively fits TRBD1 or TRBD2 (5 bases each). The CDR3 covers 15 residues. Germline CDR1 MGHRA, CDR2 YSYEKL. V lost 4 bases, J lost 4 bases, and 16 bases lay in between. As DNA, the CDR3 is TGCGCCAGCAGCCGGAACTGGGACCCCCGAGAGACCCAGTACTTC. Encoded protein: CASSRNWDPRETQYF.